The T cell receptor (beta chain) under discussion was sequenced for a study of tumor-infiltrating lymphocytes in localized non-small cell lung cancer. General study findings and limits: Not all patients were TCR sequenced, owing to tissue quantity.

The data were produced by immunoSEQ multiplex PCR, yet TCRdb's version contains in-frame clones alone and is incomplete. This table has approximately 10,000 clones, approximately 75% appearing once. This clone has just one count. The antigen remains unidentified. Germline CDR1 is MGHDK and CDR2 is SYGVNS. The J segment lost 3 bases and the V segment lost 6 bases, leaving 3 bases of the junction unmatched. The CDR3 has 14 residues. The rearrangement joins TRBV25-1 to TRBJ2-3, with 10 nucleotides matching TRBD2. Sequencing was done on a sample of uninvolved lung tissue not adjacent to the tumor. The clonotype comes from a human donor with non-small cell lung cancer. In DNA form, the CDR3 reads TGTGCCAGCAGCTCTAGCGGGAGTACAGATACGCAGTATTTT. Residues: CASSSSGSTDTQYF.